This TCR beta chain appears in the sequencing data of a study of multiple sclerosis patients with progressive multifocal leukoencephalopathy. The data were produced by immunoSEQ multiplex PCR, yet TCRdb's version contains in-frame clones alone and is incomplete. Of about 30,000 clones listed, roughly 90% are singletons. The time point here: approximately 12 months of natalizumab therapy. CDR1 is LNHDA, CDR2 SQIVND, per germline (reference sequence). This CDR3 is 14 amino acids long. V dropped 2 bases and J dropped 10 bases, with 15 bases sitting between them. This sequence was found in a human donor with multiple sclerosis. This chain joins TRBV19 and TRBJ2-1, with D possibly TRBD2 on 5 matching bases. The sample in question was PBMCs, obtained from a patient treated with natalizumab. The CDR3 bases are TGTGCCAGTAGTATATATTCTAGCACCGGGGAGCAGTTCTTC. Amino acids: CASSIYSSTGEQFF.